These 5 T cell receptor beta chains were sequenced from one sample in a study of blood T cells in healthy people across ages. Primers used in a second PCR of about 7 to 12 cycles were a sample-barcoded 5' primer and a J-beta primer mix. MiXCR, run by TCRdb on the 5' RACE reads, gives a single entry per CDR3 protein. The sample has 1.5 million to 1.9 million distinct CDR3 sequences; roughly two fifths are singletons. The material sequenced was blood. The source is a woman aged 18-29 years in good health.

The J gene is TRBJ1-2, the V gene TRBV20-1; 10 bases are shared with TRBD1. The CDR3 is 16 residues long. V shed 1 base, J shed 3 bases, and the junction held 8 bases outside the gene matches. CDR1 and CDR2 (germline): DFQATT, SNEGSKA (reference sequence). The CDR3 loop reads CSARGPRQGADYGYTF. In nucleotides, the CDR3 is TGCAGTGCTAGAGGGCCCCGACAGGGGGCGGACTATGGCTACACCTTC.

A few counts support this clonotype. This could be a read error, since a much larger clone is one nucleotide away. V and J are TRBV6-1 and TRBJ2-7; possible D gene TRBD1, 6 bases. The ends were cut back, 5 bases at V and 2 bases at J, with 13 bases in the middle. The CDR3 length is 14 residues. The germline V gene encodes CDR1 MNHNS and CDR2 SASEGT. CDR3 nucleotide sequence: TGTGCCAGCAGTTTAGGGCCAGGGGCCTACGAGCAGTACTTC. Protein sequence: CASSLGPGAYEQYF.

This chain joins TRBV20-1 and TRBJ2-2, with 11 bases lining up with TRBD2. Germline CDR1 is DFQATT and CDR2 is SNEGSKA (reference sequence). This CDR3 region has 16 residues. V trimming: 5 bases; J trimming: 1 base; junction bases outside the gene matches: 6. The DNA for the CDR3 is TGCAGTGCTCGAACTACTAGCGGGGGGAACACCGGGGAGCTGTTTTTT. Translation gives CSARTTSGGNTGELFF.

This clonotype was observed a few times. The chain recombines TRBV3-1 with TRBJ1-5, with 7 bases aligning to TRBD1. CDR1 and CDR2 (germline): LGHDT, YNNKEL (reference sequence). The CDR3 is 19 residues long. The V segment lost 2 bases and the J segment 2 bases; nucleotides outside the gene matches: 15. This chain's CDR3 is CASSQPYGTARNRNQPQHF. The CDR3 region has the DNA TGTGCCAGCAGCCAACCTTACGGGACAGCCAGAAATCGCAATCAGCCCCAGCATTTT.

The V and J genes are TRBV7-2 and TRBJ2-7; TRBD2 matches at 9 bases. With V trimmed by 3 bases and J by 2 bases, 8 bases remained unmatched. The CDR3 totals 16 residues. CDR1 and CDR2 (germline): SGHTA, FQGNSA. CDR3 nucleotides: TGTGCCAGCAGCTTCGATAGCGGGGGATATACCTACGAGCAGTACTTC. It is translated as CASSFDSGGYTYEQYF.